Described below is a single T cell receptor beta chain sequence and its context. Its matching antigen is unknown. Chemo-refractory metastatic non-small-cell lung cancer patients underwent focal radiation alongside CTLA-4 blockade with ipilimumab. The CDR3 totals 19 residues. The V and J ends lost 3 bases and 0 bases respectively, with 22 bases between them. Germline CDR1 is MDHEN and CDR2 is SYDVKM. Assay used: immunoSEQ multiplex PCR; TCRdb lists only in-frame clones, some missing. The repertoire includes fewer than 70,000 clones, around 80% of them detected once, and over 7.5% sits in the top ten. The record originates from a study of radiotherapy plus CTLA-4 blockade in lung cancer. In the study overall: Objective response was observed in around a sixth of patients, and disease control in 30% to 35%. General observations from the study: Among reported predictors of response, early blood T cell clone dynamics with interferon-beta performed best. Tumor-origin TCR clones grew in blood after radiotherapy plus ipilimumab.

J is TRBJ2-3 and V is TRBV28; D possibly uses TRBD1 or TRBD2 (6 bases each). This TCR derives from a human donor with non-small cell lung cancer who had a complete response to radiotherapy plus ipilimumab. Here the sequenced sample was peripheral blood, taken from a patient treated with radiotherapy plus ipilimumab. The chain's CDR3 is CASSLGAPGDLSSTDTQYF. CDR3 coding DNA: TGTGCCAGCAGTTTGGGGGCCCCGGGGGATCTATCTAGCACAGATACGCAGTATTTT.